The T cell receptor (beta chain) described here comes from a study of shared clonotypes between healthy human individuals. Study-level results: The generation probabilities recorded for non-shared clonotypes fell below those of clonotypes shared by all four donors.

Naive CD8 cells were CD45RO-negative, positively selected for CCR7, excluding terminally differentiated effector memory CD45RA+ cells. Per germline, CDR1 MDHEN and CDR2 SYDVKM. There are 15 residues in the CDR3. V lost 5 bases to trimming and J lost 3 bases; unmatched junction nucleotides: 5. The protocol was immunoSEQ multiplex PCR, while the TCRdb copy is restricted to in-frame clones and leaves out a portion. The repertoire includes around 560,000 clones, about 95% of them detected once, and over 0.1% sits in the top ten. A note on this clone: The antigen remains unidentified.

The rearrangement joins TRBV28 to TRBJ2-5; 11 positions agree with TRBD2. This receptor was identified in a woman aged 25 to 39 in good health. Sequencing used naive CD8+ T cells sorted from blood. The CDR3 reads CASSRLAGLEETQYF. CDR3 nucleotide sequence: TGTGCCAGCAGTCGACTAGCGGGATTAGAAGAGACCCAGTACTTC.